One sample yielded the 21 T cell receptor beta chains listed below, sequenced in a study of Graves' ophthalmopathy and Graves' hyperthyroidism. TCR beta CDR3 regions were amplified from RNA transcripts. In the first round, RT-PCR was carried out with HTBI primers, and a multiplex PCR formed the second round. TCRdb processed the multiplex PCR reads anew with MiXCR; each CDR3 protein has one entry. The sample shows approximately 210,000 distinct CDR3 sequences, 25% to 30% of them seen only once. Input material: peripheral blood. The receptors come from a man in his forties or fifties with Graves' ophthalmopathy.

This chain uses TRBV6-2 or TRBV6-3 with TRBJ2-2; D gene uncertain. The V gene lost 6 bases and the J gene lost 0 bases, with 11 bases spanning the gap. The CDR3 consists of 15 residues. Germline V gene lookup returns CDR1 MNHEY and CDR2 SVGEGT. CDR3: CASSPSTTNTGELFF. Here the CDR3 DNA reads TGTGCCAGCAGCCCATCGACCACGAACACCGGGGAGCTGTTTTTT.

This chain joins TRBV2 and TRBJ2-5; D might be TRBD2 (6 bases). Trimming cost V 5 bases and J 7 bases, with 17 bases left between them. This CDR3 is built from 14 residues. The germline gives CDR1 SNHLY, CDR2 FYNNEI. CDR3 in DNA: TGTGCCAGCAGTCTCCTCGGAGGGTACGCGACCCAGTACTTC. Encoded protein: CASSLLGGYATQYF.

The rearrangement joins TRBV27 to TRBJ1-2; D possibly corresponds to TRBD1 (6 bases). Germline CDR1 reads MNHEY; CDR2 reads SMNVEV (reference sequence). Deletions cut 5 bases from V and 12 bases from J, with 16 bases between. CDR3 size: 12 residues. The CDR3 region is CASSLRDTLNTF. CDR3 coding DNA: TGTGCCAGCAGTCTACGGGACACCCTCAACACCTTC.

This clonotype was picked up many times. V and J are TRBV5-6 and TRBJ2-5, with D tentatively TRBD1 (6 bases). The V end was cut by 1 base, the J end by 0 bases, with 10 bases between. Looked up from germline, CDR1 is SGHDT and CDR2 is YYEEEE. This CDR3 is built from 15 residues. The CDR3 spells CASSLWGPYQETQYF. CDR3 DNA: TGTGCCAGCAGCTTGTGGGGGCCCTACCAAGAGACCCAGTACTTC.

In regard to this clonotype: This may be a read error, as it is one base from a much larger clone. The CDR3 DNA reads as TGTGCCAGCAGCATGGGACTAGCGGGAGGAAGTTACTCGCATTATTTT. It codes for CASSMGLAGGSYSHYF. The rearrangement joins TRBV11-2 to TRBJ2-3, with 15 nucleotides matching TRBD2. Per germline, CDR1 SGHAT and CDR2 FQNNGV. This CDR3 is 16 amino acids long.

This clonotype occurred a few times. The genes are TRBV28 and TRBJ2-7; TRBD2 matches 8 bases. J was trimmed by 5 bases and V by 7 bases; bases with no gene match: 10. The CDR3 is 14 amino acids. Germline V gene sequence: CDR1 MDHEN, CDR2 SYDVKM. The chain's CDR3 is CASTPTSELHEQYF. The CDR3, as DNA: TGTGCCAGCACCCCGACTAGCGAGCTGCACGAGCAGTACTTC.

In its sample, this clonotype was seen many times. V usage is TRBV6-1 and J usage is TRBJ1-1; the D gene is possibly TRBD1 (5 bases). V lost 10 bases to trimming and J lost 3 bases, with 18 bases between them. This CDR3 has 14 residues. Per germline, CDR1 MNHNS and CDR2 SASEGT. This CDR3 reads CATLGWGKYTEAFF. CDR3 nucleotide sequence: TGTGCCACCTTAGGGTGGGGCAAGTACACTGAAGCTTTCTTT.

This clonotype was recorded many times. This rearrangement joins TRBV7-2 to TRBJ2-7, with D hard to call. Trimming removed 4 bases from V and 2 bases from J, with 15 bases in between. CDR3 length: 15 residues. CDR1 SGHTA and CDR2 FQGNSA come from the germline V gene. CDR3 DNA: TGTGCCAGCAGCTCCCAACAGTCCTCGCCCTACGAGCAGTACTTC. It encodes CASSSQQSSPYEQYF. Full variable domain (missing parts from reference TRBV7-2 and TRBJ2-7): GAGVSQSPSNKVTEKGKDVELRCDPISGHTALYWYRQSLGQGLEFLIYFQGNSAPDKSGLPSDRFSAERTGGSVSTLTIQRTQQEDSAVYLCASSSQQSSPYEQYFGPGTRLTVT.

This clonotype has a count of ten or more. V is TRBV5-4 and J is TRBJ2-5; D gene unclear. CDR1 SGHNT and CDR2 YYREEE come from the germline V gene (reference sequence). The V gene lost 5 bases and the J gene lost 2 bases, with 10 bases spanning the gap. The CDR3 extends over 13 amino acids. The CDR3 nucleotides are TGTGCCAGCAGTGAGCCAGAACAAGAGACCCAGTACTTC. Its translation is CASSEPEQETQYF.

This clonotype was observed at least ten times. The chain employs TRBV29-1 and TRBJ1-2; D is possibly TRBD1 (5 bases). This CDR3 comprises 15 residues. V gave up 3 bases and J gave up 2 bases, with 16 bases separating them. Germline V gene lookup returns CDR1 SQVTM and CDR2 ANQGSEA. DNA of the CDR3: TGCAGCGTTGACTCCGCGGAGGGGAGAAACTATGGCTACACCTTC. Its translation is CSVDSAEGRNYGYTF.

This clonotype was observed many times. At one of its ends the junction is not consistent with the germline gene, which may arise from a read error. This chain links TRBV6-2 or TRBV6-3 with TRBJ2-5, with TRBD2 matching 8 bases. The length of the CDR3 is 17 residues. Germline CDR1 is MNHEY and CDR2 is SVGEGT. As DNA, the CDR3 is TGTGCCAGCAGTTACCAACCGCCGGGACTAGACCGAGAGGCCCAGTACTTC. Translated: CASSYQPPGLDREAQYF.

V gene TRBV6-5 combines with J gene TRBJ2-5; the D gene is possibly TRBD1 (6 bases). The CDR3 sequence is 16 residues long. The V and J ends lost 4 bases and 0 bases respectively, with 15 bases between them. Germline CDR1 is MNHEY and CDR2 is SVGAGI. CDR3 residues: CASSSLTGTYQETQYF. The CDR3 DNA reads TGTGCCAGCAGTTCGCTAACAGGGACGTACCAAGAGACCCAGTACTTC.

The rearrangement joins TRBV28 to TRBJ2-7; 11 bases fit TRBD1. Unmatched junction bases numbered 9, after V lost 5 bases and J lost 9 bases. The germline V gene has CDR1 MDHEN and CDR2 SYDVKM. This CDR3 is 14 amino acids long. CDR3 protein: CASSPGTGGFRQYF. CDR3 nucleotides: TGTGCCAGCAGTCCCGGGACAGGGGGGTTCCGGCAGTACTTC.

The V gene is TRBV6-1, the J gene TRBJ2-7; 8 bases line up with TRBD2. The CDR3 sequence is 14 residues long. The J segment lost 3 bases and the V segment lost 5 bases, leaving 6 bases of the junction unmatched. Germline-derived CDR1 and CDR2 are MNHNS and SASEGT. The CDR3: CASSTTGTSYEQYF. The CDR3 bases are TGTGCCAGCAGTACAACCGGGACTAGCTACGAGCAGTACTTC.

This clonotype has ten or more counts. V and J are TRBV15 and TRBJ2-5; D remains ambiguous. V was clipped by 5 bases and J by 0 bases, with 10 bases between them. CDR3 size: 14 residues. Germline lookup yields CDR1 LNHNV and CDR2 YYDKDF (reference sequence). CDR3 residues: CATSGRRYQETQYF. CDR3 nucleotides: TGTGCCACCAGCGGACGGCGGTACCAAGAGACCCAGTACTTC.

This clonotype was counted ten times or more. The CDR3 nucleotides are TGTGCCAGCAGTTTTTCGGTAGGGTCTACGCAGTATTTT. Translation: CASSFSVGSTQYF. The genes are TRBV12-3 or TRBV12-4 and TRBJ2-3; D not resolved. Trimming stripped 3 bases from V and 8 bases from J, with 12 bases between. The CDR3 sequence is 13 residues long.

The gene calls are TRBV12-3 or TRBV12-4 and TRBJ1-1; D not resolved. V was cut by 6 bases and J by 4 bases, with 12 bases left in between. This CDR3 region has 13 residues. CDR3: CASRPTQATEAFF. CDR3 nucleotides: TGTGCCAGCAGACCAACTCAGGCCACTGAAGCTTTCTTT.

The gene calls are TRBV6-2 or TRBV6-3 and TRBJ2-7; maybe TRBD1 (7 bases). This CDR3 contains 15 residues. Germline CDR1 reads MNHEY; CDR2 reads SVGEGT. V lost 6 bases to trimming and J lost 3 bases, with 18 bases between them. The CDR3 loop is CASRRRGTELYEQYF. CDR3 nucleotides: TGTGCCAGCAGACGACGGGGGACAGAGCTCTACGAGCAGTACTTC.

V and J are TRBV12-3 or TRBV12-4 and TRBJ2-7; D not certain. Trimming removed 5 bases from V and 6 bases from J, with 8 bases in between. The CDR3 covers 11 residues. Here the CDR3 DNA reads TGTGCCAGCAGTGGGGTTGCCGAGCAGTACTTC. It translates to CASSGVAEQYF.

This clonotype has a count of ten or more. Here the CDR3 DNA reads TGTGCCAGCTCACCTTTGAAGGGCACTGAAGCTTTCTTT. Encoded protein: CASSPLKGTEAFF. The chain recombines TRBV18 with TRBJ1-1; D is ambiguous. V shed 3 bases and J shed 4 bases, with 9 bases lying between them. The CDR3 runs 13 residues. Germline assignment: CDR1 KGHSH and CDR2 LQKENI. The variable domain in full, with the rest retrieved from reference TRBV18 and TRBJ1-1, is NAGVMQNPRHLVRRRGQEARLRCSPMKGHSHVYWYRQLPEEGLKFMVYLQKENIIDESGMPKERFSAEFPKEGPSILRIQQVVRGDSAAYFCASSPLKGTEAFFGQGTRLTVV.

At least ten counts were recorded for this clonotype. V and J are TRBV7-2 and TRBJ2-7; 7 bases line up with TRBD2. In germline, CDR1 is SGHTA, CDR2 FQGNSA. V shed 1 base, J shed 2 bases, and the junction held 8 bases outside the gene matches. CDR3 size: 16 residues. The CDR3 DNA follows: TGTGCCAGCAGCTTAGACCGCGCTAGCGGCACCTACGAGCAGTACTTC. Protein sequence: CASSLDRASGTYEQYF. The full variable domain, its missing parts supplied by reference TRBV7-2 and TRBJ2-7, is GAGVSQSPSNKVTEKGKDVELRCDPISGHTALYWYRQSLGQGLEFLIYFQGNSAPDKSGLPSDRFSAERTGGSVSTLTIQRTQQEDSAVYLCASSLDRASGTYEQYFGPGTRLTVT.